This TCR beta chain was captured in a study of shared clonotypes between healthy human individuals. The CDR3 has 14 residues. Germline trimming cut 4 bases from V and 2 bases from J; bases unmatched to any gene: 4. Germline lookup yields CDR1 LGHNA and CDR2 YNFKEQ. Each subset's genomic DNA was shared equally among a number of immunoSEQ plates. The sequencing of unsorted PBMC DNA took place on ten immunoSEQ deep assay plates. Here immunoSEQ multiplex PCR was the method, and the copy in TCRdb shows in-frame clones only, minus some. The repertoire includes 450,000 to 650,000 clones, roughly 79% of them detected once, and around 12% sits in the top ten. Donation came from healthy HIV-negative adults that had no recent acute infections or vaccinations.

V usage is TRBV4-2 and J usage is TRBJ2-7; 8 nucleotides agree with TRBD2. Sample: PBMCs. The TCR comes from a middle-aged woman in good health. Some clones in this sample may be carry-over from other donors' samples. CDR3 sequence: CASSPPGLAYEQYF. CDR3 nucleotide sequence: TGTGCCAGCAGCCCTCCGGGACTAGCCTACGAGCAGTACTTC.